This T cell receptor (beta chain) was obtained from a study of T cells in Graves' hyperthyroidism and ophthalmopathy. Trimming took 8 bases from V and 2 from J, leaving 9 bases between them. Per germline, CDR1 SQVTM and CDR2 ANQGSEA. The length of the CDR3 is 12 residues. There were TCR beta CDR3 regions amplified from RNA transcripts. Primed by the HTBI set, a first-round RT-PCR was run on the TCR CDR3. TCRdb re-analysed the multiplex PCR reads in MiXCR, keeping a single row per CDR3 protein. Of around 300,000 distinct CDR3 sequences listed, 15% to 20% were seen once; the top ten hold approximately 37%. For ophthalmopathy patients, the Clinical Activity Score was at least 3 and the NOSPECS grade at least 4; duration was under 3 months.

V and J are TRBV29-1 and TRBJ2-2; weak D call: TRBD2 (6 bases). The receptor was isolated from a man in his fifties with Graves' ophthalmopathy. The sample comprised blood. The CDR3 loop reads CSSGLNTGELFF. The CDR3 nucleotides read TGCAGCTCGGGACTTAACACCGGGGAGCTGTTTTTT.